Below, 8 T cell receptor beta chains from the same sample are listed, as sequenced in a study of CD8+ T cells in alopecia areata. TCR sequencing used cDNA made by reverse transcription of extracted RNA. Sequencing was performed with immunoSEQ multiplex PCR; in TCRdb, only in-frame clones are kept and a portion is missing. The sample lists 80,000 to 100,000 clones, about 40% occurring once. The sample taken for sequencing was CD4+ T cells sorted from blood. The receptors originated from a human donor with alopecia areata.

In DNA form, the CDR3 reads TGTGCCAGCAGTTTACGCCCAGGCAGGGCCCCCTCCTACGAGCAGTACTTC. Translated, it gives CASSLRPGRAPSYEQYF. J is TRBJ2-7 and V is TRBV28, with D tentatively TRBD1 (5 bases). This CDR3 has 17 amino acids. Germline-derived CDR1 and CDR2 are MDHEN and SYDVKM. The V end lost 2 bases, the J end lost 0 bases, and 17 bases lay between the germline ends.

The V gene is TRBV7-2, the J gene TRBJ2-2; 8 bases map to TRBD2. The CDR3 is 15 amino acids. Trimming removed 5 bases from V and 13 bases from J; junction bases left unmatched: 15. CDR1 is SGHTA and CDR2 is FQGNSA in the germline V gene. CDR3 protein: CASSPSMSGRNRLFF. CDR3 bases: TGTGCCAGCAGCCCCTCTATGAGCGGGAGAAATCGGCTGTTTTTT.

This sequence joins TRBV29-1 and TRBJ1-1, with 9 bases that match TRBD1. The CDR3 is 13 amino acids. V was clipped by 7 bases and J by 1 base; unmatched bases: 4. Germline assignment: CDR1 SQVTM and CDR2 ANQGSEA. The CDR3 DNA reads as TGCAGCGGGCGACAGGGGGGGAACACTGAAGCTTTCTTT. This gives the protein CSGRQGGNTEAFF.

The chain employs TRBV7-8 and TRBJ2-3, with D possibly being TRBD2 (6 bases). The germline V gene encodes CDR1 SGHVS and CDR2 FQNEAQ. The V end was cut by 5 bases, the J end by 3 bases, with 12 bases between. The CDR3 length is 14 residues. CDR3 protein: CASSLGGPTDTQYF. The CDR3 nucleotides are TGTGCCAGCAGCCTGGGAGGACCGACAGATACGCAGTATTTT.

This clone was picked up a small number of times. The chain is built from TRBV29-1 and TRBJ2-2, with D unresolved. Trimming removed 7 bases at V and 2 bases at J, with 14 bases between. Germline CDR1 and CDR2: SQVTM and ANQGSEA. The CDR3 length is 14 residues. CDR3 loop: CSAGPTGNTGELFF. Written as DNA, the CDR3 is TGCAGCGCCGGCCCGACTGGTAACACCGGGGAGCTGTTTTTT.

The V and J genes are TRBV9 and TRBJ2-5, with D uncertain. V was shortened by 0 bases and J by 1 base, with 13 bases between the two germline ends. Germline CDR1 reads SGDLS; CDR2 reads YYNGEE. There are 16 residues in the CDR3. CDR3 residues: CASSVGVWAVQETQYF. The CDR3 DNA is TGTGCCAGCAGCGTAGGTGTATGGGCCGTCCAAGAGACCCAGTACTTC.

This chain connects TRBV30 to TRBJ2-5; no definite D call. V shed 0 bases and J shed 3 bases, with 8 bases lying between them. CDR3 length equals 13 residues. CDR1 is GTSNPN, CDR2 SVGIG, per germline (reference sequence). The CDR3 spells CAWSVRRKETQYF. For the CDR3, the DNA is TGTGCCTGGAGTGTACGACGGAAAGAGACCCAGTACTTC.

The chain joins TRBV18 to TRBJ2-5; no clear D. The CDR3 totals 14 residues. V was clipped by 0 bases and J by 2 bases, with 7 bases between them. Germline lookup yields CDR1 KGHSH and CDR2 LQKENI. The CDR3: CASSPPNGQETQYF. CDR3 sequence (DNA): TGTGCCAGCTCACCACCGAACGGGCAAGAGACCCAGTACTTC. The variable domain in full, completed from reference TRBV18 and TRBJ2-5, reads NAGVMQNPRHLVRRRGQEARLRCSPMKGHSHVYWYRQLPEEGLKFMVYLQKENIIDESGMPKERFSAEFPKEGPSILRIQQVVRGDSAAYFCASSPPNGQETQYFGPGTRLLVL.